This T cell receptor (beta chain) emerged from a study of blood T cell repertoires in COVID-19. Study as a whole: Specimens from acute and convalescent COVID-19 originated in the United States, Italy and Spain. The analysed material was cDNA or gDNA that came from T cells, B-cell-depleted T cells, or PBMCs.

The V gene lost 7 bases and the J gene lost 8 bases, with 21 bases spanning the gap. Germline CDR1 SGHKS, CDR2 YYEKEE (reference sequence). The CDR3 runs to 15 residues. Source study methods: The assay estimated nucleated cells by amplifying reference gene primers. Produced via immunoSEQ multiplex PCR; TCRdb's table is partial and in-frame only. V, J and clone size are those of that table, while D and trimming were read from the DNA. This sample has hundreds of thousands of clones, with about four fifths found just once. In this sample, this clone turned up once. This clonotype was sampled from an elderly woman with acute or convalescent COVID-19. The sequencing sample was made of peripheral blood. The genes are TRBV5-5 and TRBJ2-2, with D perhaps TRBD2 (5 bases). CDR3 loop: CASEPLTGVSGELFF. In nucleotides, the CDR3 is TGTGCCAGCGAGCCCCTCACCGGGGTATCAGGGGAGCTGTTTTTT. The full variable domain, its missing parts supplied by reference TRBV5-5 and TRBJ2-2, is DAGVTQSPTHLIKTRGQQVTLRCSPISGHKSVSWYQQVLGQGPQFIFQYYEKEERGRGNFPDRFSARQFPNYSSELNVNALLLGDSALYLCASEPLTGVSGELFFGEGSRLTVL.